These T cell receptor beta chains were read from a single sample in a study of control samples from healthy donors and cancer patients. Libraries were prepared by immunoSEQ multiplex PCR; TCRdb keeps only in-frame clonotypes and omits some of them. The sample lists 390,000 or so clones; 80% to 95% were seen once. Material: PBMCs. All receptors come from a man in his forties or fifties with head and neck cancer. Each CDR3 is given with its conserved first and last residue. Fields, in order: J gene, clone size, D gene, V gene, CDR3 protein, CDR3 DNA. The D gene is left open where the match is weak. Rows give clone size only sometimes, using once, few, many, or a class for an expanded clone.

j_call: TRBJ2-3
clone_size: once
d_call: .
v_call: TRBV24-1
cdr3_aa: CATSDWRTDTQYF
cdr3_nt: TGTGCCACCAGTGATTGGAGAACAGATACGCAGTATTTT

j_call: TRBJ1-5
clone_size: .
d_call: .
v_call: TRBV18
cdr3_aa: CASSPDSNQPQHF
cdr3_nt: TGTGCCAGCTCACCGGACAGCAATCAGCCCCAGCATTTT

j_call: TRBJ2-7
clone_size: .
d_call: TRBD2
v_call: TRBV13
cdr3_aa: CASSLLTSGGLESHEQYF
cdr3_nt: TGTGCCAGCAGCCTCCTGACTAGCGGGGGACTCGAAAGCCACGAGCAGTACTTC

j_call: TRBJ1-1
clone_size: .
d_call: .
v_call: TRBV30
cdr3_aa: CAWSVGLNTEAFF
cdr3_nt: TGTGCCTGGAGCGTTGGACTGAACACTGAAGCTTTCTTT

j_call: TRBJ2-1
clone_size: .
d_call: .
v_call: TRBV19
cdr3_aa: CASSIIGNEQFF
cdr3_nt: TGTGCCAGTAGTATTATAGGGAATGAGCAGTTCTTC

j_call: TRBJ2-5
clone_size: .
d_call: TRBD2
v_call: TRBV10-3
cdr3_aa: CAIGRTSGQETQYF
cdr3_nt: TGTGCCATCGGACGGACTAGCGGACAAGAGACCCAGTACTTC

j_call: TRBJ2-1
clone_size: .
d_call: TRBD2
v_call: TRBV20-1
cdr3_aa: CSASQISRAGSSYNEQFF
cdr3_nt: TGCAGTGCTAGTCAAATTAGCCGAGCGGGGAGCTCCTACAATGAGCAGTTCTTC

j_call: TRBJ2-3
clone_size: once
d_call: .
v_call: TRBV9
cdr3_aa: CASSVGTGSSTDTQYF
cdr3_nt: TGTGCCAGCAGCGTAGGAACGGGGAGTAGCACAGATACGCAGTATTTT

j_call: TRBJ1-4
clone_size: .
d_call: .
v_call: TRBV11-2
cdr3_aa: CASSLVPGEYEKLFF
cdr3_nt: TGTGCCAGCAGCTTAGTGCCAGGGGAATATGAAAAACTGTTTTTT

j_call: TRBJ2-7
clone_size: .
d_call: .
v_call: TRBV12-5
cdr3_aa: CASETCRTLTRSYEQYF
cdr3_nt: TGTGCTAGTGAGACATGCCGGACACTAACAAGGTCCTACGAGCAGTACTTC

j_call: TRBJ2-3
clone_size: .
d_call: TRBD2
v_call: TRBV5-1
cdr3_aa: CASSRLAGEGNTQYF
cdr3_nt: TGCGCCAGCAGCAGACTAGCGGGAGAGGGAAATACGCAGTATTTT

j_call: TRBJ1-4
clone_size: .
d_call: TRBD1
v_call: TRBV9
cdr3_aa: CASSGTGNLREKLFF
cdr3_nt: TGTGCCAGCAGCGGGACAGGGAATCTTCGTGAAAAACTGTTTTTT

j_call: TRBJ2-7
clone_size: .
d_call: .
v_call: TRBV7-8
cdr3_aa: CASSLSGDREQYF
cdr3_nt: TGTGCCAGCAGCTTATCGGGCGACAGGGAGCAGTACTTC

j_call: TRBJ2-1
clone_size: .
d_call: .
v_call: TRBV6-6
cdr3_aa: CASSPQYNEQFF
cdr3_nt: TGTGCCAGCAGCCCACAATACAATGAGCAGTTCTTC

j_call: TRBJ2-1
clone_size: .
d_call: TRBD2
v_call: TRBV6-4
cdr3_aa: CASSDGGAYNEQFF
cdr3_nt: TGTGCCAGCAGTGACGGGGGGGCCTACAATGAGCAGTTCTTC

j_call: TRBJ2-7
clone_size: .
d_call: TRBD2
v_call: TRBV7-9
cdr3_aa: CASGRTSGTSEQYF
cdr3_nt: TGTGCCAGCGGACGGACTAGCGGGACTAGCGAGCAGTACTTC

j_call: TRBJ2-5
clone_size: .
d_call: .
v_call: TRBV30
cdr3_aa: CAWKDGARETQYF
cdr3_nt: TGTGCCTGGAAGGACGGGGCAAGGGAGACCCAGTACTTC

j_call: TRBJ2-5
clone_size: once
d_call: .
v_call: TRBV7-3
cdr3_aa: CASSPRTGRAGETQYF
cdr3_nt: TGTGCCAGCAGCCCGAGGACAGGGAGGGCCGGGGAGACCCAGTACTTC

j_call: TRBJ1-6
clone_size: .
d_call: .
v_call: TRBV28
cdr3_aa: CASSYMTVPSPLHF
cdr3_nt: TGTGCCAGCAGTTACATGACAGTGCCTTCACCCCTCCACTTT

j_call: TRBJ2-1
clone_size: .
d_call: TRBD2
v_call: TRBV5-1
cdr3_aa: CASSPVFGGKLFDEQFF
cdr3_nt: TGCGCCAGCAGTCCTGTTTTCGGGGGGAAGTTGTTCGATGAGCAGTTCTTC

j_call: TRBJ2-7
clone_size: .
d_call: TRBD2
v_call: TRBV5-1
cdr3_aa: CASSLRTGPGLAGGYLTYEQYF
cdr3_nt: TGCGCCAGCAGCCTTCGGACAGGACCGGGACTAGCGGGGGGGTATTTAACCTACGAGCAGTACTTC

j_call: TRBJ1-5
clone_size: .
d_call: TRBD1
v_call: TRBV30
cdr3_aa: CAWRGTGGQPQHF
cdr3_nt: TGTGCCTGGAGGGGGACAGGGGGACAGCCCCAGCATTTT

j_call: TRBJ2-7
clone_size: .
d_call: TRBD1
v_call: TRBV11-3
cdr3_aa: CASSKVQGSEQYF
cdr3_nt: TGTGCCAGCAGCAAGGTACAGGGGTCGGAGCAGTACTTC

j_call: TRBJ2-2
clone_size: .
d_call: .
v_call: TRBV9
cdr3_aa: CASSVGPGGLWTGELFF
cdr3_nt: TGTGCCAGCAGCGTAGGTCCAGGGGGGCTATGGACCGGGGAGCTGTTTTTT

j_call: TRBJ1-2
clone_size: .
d_call: .
v_call: TRBV7-3
cdr3_aa: CASSESGRTGGGYTF
cdr3_nt: TGTGCCAGCAGCGAATCCGGACGGACGGGTGGTGGCTACACCTTC

j_call: TRBJ2-1
clone_size: .
d_call: TRBD2
v_call: TRBV7-6
cdr3_aa: CASSRGTSGRGSYNEQFF
cdr3_nt: TGTGCCAGCAGCAGGGGGACTAGCGGGAGAGGCTCCTACAATGAGCAGTTCTTC

j_call: TRBJ2-7
clone_size: .
d_call: .
v_call: TRBV28
cdr3_aa: CASSSPRISAYEQYF
cdr3_nt: TGTGCCAGCAGTTCCCCCCGTATTTCCGCCTACGAGCAGTACTTC

j_call: TRBJ1-2
clone_size: .
d_call: .
v_call: TRBV10-3
cdr3_aa: CAISESLSPGSYTF
cdr3_nt: TGTGCCATCAGTGAGTCGCTCTCCCCCGGCAGCTACACCTTC

j_call: TRBJ2-7
clone_size: .
d_call: .
v_call: TRBV6-5
cdr3_aa: CASSYGPTYEQYF
cdr3_nt: TGTGCCAGCAGTTACGGCCCGACCTACGAGCAGTACTTC

j_call: TRBJ2-5
clone_size: few
d_call: TRBD2
v_call: TRBV19
cdr3_aa: CASSTTSGRETQYF
cdr3_nt: TGTGCCAGTAGTACTACTAGCGGGAGAGAGACCCAGTACTTC

j_call: TRBJ2-7
clone_size: .
d_call: .
v_call: TRBV7-6
cdr3_aa: CASSSDPRSSYEQYF
cdr3_nt: TGTGCCAGCAGCTCGGACCCCAGGAGCTCCTACGAGCAGTACTTC

j_call: TRBJ2-7
clone_size: .
d_call: TRBD1
v_call: TRBV11-2
cdr3_aa: CASSLATGDEQYF
cdr3_nt: TGTGCCAGCAGCTTAGCGACAGGGGACGAGCAGTACTTC

j_call: TRBJ2-2
clone_size: few
d_call: TRBD2
v_call: TRBV2
cdr3_aa: CASSEWTSRTGELFF
cdr3_nt: TGTGCCAGCAGTGAGTGGACTAGTCGGACCGGGGAGCTGTTTTTT

j_call: TRBJ1-1
clone_size: .
d_call: .
v_call: TRBV5-1
cdr3_aa: CASSLLEGNTEAFF
cdr3_nt: TGCGCCAGCAGCTTGCTGGAGGGGAACACTGAAGCTTTCTTT

j_call: TRBJ2-1
clone_size: .
d_call: .
v_call: TRBV5-4
cdr3_aa: CASSQETSAEFF
cdr3_nt: TGTGCCAGCAGCCAAGAGACCAGTGCGGAGTTCTTC

j_call: TRBJ1-4
clone_size: .
d_call: .
v_call: TRBV19
cdr3_aa: CASSIFQEEKLFF
cdr3_nt: TGTGCCAGTAGTATTTTCCAGGAAGAAAAACTGTTTTTT

j_call: TRBJ1-2
clone_size: .
d_call: .
v_call: TRBV10-3
cdr3_aa: CAISKTSTGGNYGYTF
cdr3_nt: TGTGCCATCAGTAAAACCTCGACAGGCGGAAACTATGGCTACACCTTC